Following are 11 T cell receptor beta chains from one sample sequenced in a study of blood T cell repertoires in COVID-19. Repertoires were generated with immunoSEQ multiplex PCR, while TCRdb's copy carries only in-frame clones and drops some. The profile covers roughly 200,000 clones, with approximately 85% appearing a single time and around 3.3% taken by the ten largest. Material for sequencing was peripheral blood. All receptors derive from a man aged 60 to 75 with acute or convalescent COVID-19.

V and J are TRBV6-5 and TRBJ1-5; D is unclear. Germline assignment: CDR1 MNHEY and CDR2 SVGAGI. CDR3 length equals 14 residues. Trimming shortened V by 10 bases and J by 2 bases, and 15 bases separated the two germline ends. The CDR3 loop reads CAIDQAWGNQPQHF. The CDR3 DNA reads TGTGCCATCGACCAGGCTTGGGGCAATCAGCCCCAGCATTTT.

V gene TRBV3-1 (or the pseudogene TRBV3-2) combines with J gene TRBJ2-7, with D possibly being TRBD2 (6 bases). Germline V gene sequence: CDR1 LGHDT, CDR2 YNNKEL (reference sequence). With 3 bases removed from V and 1 base from J, the gap between germline ends came to 7 bases. The CDR3 totals 13 residues. CDR3 region: CASSHRGSYEQYF. CDR3 DNA: TGTGCCAGCAGCCACCGGGGGTCCTACGAGCAGTACTTC.

The chain employs TRBV19 and TRBJ2-2; 7 bases map to TRBD2. V lost 9 bases and J lost 4; bases outside the gene matches: 11. CDR3 length: 15 residues. CDR1 and CDR2 from the germline V gene are LNHDA and SQIVND (reference sequence). The CDR3 loop reads CASHTGLGSTGELFF. The CDR3 nucleotides read TGTGCCAGCCACACCGGACTAGGTAGCACCGGGGAGCTGTTTTTT.

This sequence joins TRBV5-1 and TRBJ2-5; 8 positions match TRBD1. After removal of 1 base from V and 5 bases from J, the junction contained 10 bases not matched to a gene. Germline assignment: CDR1 SGHRS and CDR2 YFSETQ. This CDR3 is 16 amino acids long. CDR3 nucleotide sequence: TGCGCCAGCAGCTTGCTTGGAGCAGGGGGCTCGGAGACCCAGTACTTC. This encodes CASSLLGAGGSETQYF. Filled out from reference TRBV5-1 and TRBJ2-5, the complete variable domain reads KAGVTQTPRYLIKTRGQQVTLSCSPISGHRSVSWYQQTPGQGLQFLFEYFSETQRNKGNFPGRFSGRQFSNSRSEMNVSTLELGDSALYLCASSLLGAGGSETQYFGPGTRLLVL.

The chain carries TRBV28 and TRBJ2-7; 8 bases are a match to TRBD2. The length of the CDR3 is 14 residues. Germline CDR1 and CDR2: MDHEN and SYDVKM. Germline trimming cut 6 bases from V and 2 bases from J; bases unmatched to any gene: 6. CDR3 DNA sequence: TGTGCCAGCAGCGGCGGGAGGAACACCTACGAGCAGTACTTC. Translating it yields CASSGGRNTYEQYF.

J is TRBJ1-6 and V is TRBV5-4; TRBD1 matches at 7 bases. V shed 3 bases, J shed 6 bases, and the junction held 3 bases outside the gene matches. This CDR3 comprises 14 residues. CDR1 and CDR2 from the germline V gene are SGHNT and YYREEE (reference sequence). The CDR3 is CASSSDRPNSPLHF. The CDR3 DNA is TGTGCCAGCAGCTCGGACAGGCCTAATTCACCCCTCCACTTT.

CDR3 region: CASSLSAARGYF. The CDR3 DNA reads as TGTGCCAGCAGTTTATCGGCGGCAAGGGGGTATTTT. The chain joins TRBV12-3 or TRBV12-4 to TRBJ2-3, with a tentative D call TRBD1 (5 bases). CDR3 length: 12 amino acids. Trimming took 2 bases from V and 14 from J, leaving 14 bases between them.

This chain joins TRBV5-1 and TRBJ1-6; TRBD1 aligns across 7 bases. V gave up 4 bases and J gave up 6 bases; unmatched junction bases: 7. The CDR3 spans 15 residues. Germline V CDR1 and CDR2: SGHRS, YFSETQ. The CDR3 nucleotides read TGCGCCAGCAGCCCAGGGACAGCTATTAATTCACCCCTCCACTTT. As protein: CASSPGTAINSPLHF.

The CDR3 loop is CASSPGLGGGEQYF. The CDR3 nucleotides are TGCGCCAGCAGCCCGGGCCTAGGGGGCGGGGAGCAGTACTTC. The rearrangement uses TRBV5-1 and TRBJ2-7; 7 bases match TRBD1. The CDR3 totals 14 residues. The junction had 11 bases not matched to a gene; V was cut back by 4 bases and J by 7 bases. CDR1 and CDR2 (germline): SGHRS, YFSETQ.

This chain connects TRBV2 to TRBJ2-1; 12 positions agree with TRBD2. V shed 7 bases, J shed 4 bases, and the junction held 2 bases outside the gene matches. Germline V gene data show CDR1 as SNHLY and CDR2 as FYNNEI. The CDR3 is 14 residues long. The CDR3 DNA reads as TGTGCCAGCACAGGACTAGCGGGGTACAATGAGCAGTTCTTC. This codes for CASTGLAGYNEQFF. The full variable domain, completed using reference TRBV2 and TRBJ2-1, is EPEVTQTPSHQVTQMGQEVILRCVPISNHLYFYWYRQILGQKVEFLVSFYNNEISEKSEIFDDQFSVERPDGSNFTLKIRSTKLEDSAMYFCASTGLAGYNEQFFGPGTRLTVL.

The rearrangement uses TRBV7-9 and TRBJ2-5; D not resolved. The CDR3 totals 12 residues. The V gene lost 5 bases and the J gene lost 5 bases, with 9 bases spanning the gap. Per germline, CDR1 SEHNR and CDR2 FQNEAQ (reference sequence). The CDR3 spells CASSGGGETQYF. The CDR3 region has the DNA TGTGCCAGCAGCGGCGGTGGGGAGACCCAGTACTTC.